A single sample gave rise to the 30 T cell receptor beta chains below, sequenced in a study of cytomegalovirus exposure and HLA in healthy donors. Researchers ran the PCR with 60 Vbeta and 13 Jbeta primers. TCRdb keeps only in-frame clones here, not all; method: immunoSEQ multiplex PCR. The sample consists of 83,000 or so clones, around 76% of them appearing once. What was sequenced was PBMCs. The receptors originated from a young man in good health and CMV-seropositive.

Only a few counts were recorded for this clone. V and J are TRBV5-6 and TRBJ1-1; 7 nucleotides line up with TRBD1. CDR1 is SGHDT and CDR2 is YYEEEE in the germline V gene. Unmatched junction bases numbered 2, after V lost 0 bases and J lost 6 bases. CDR3 length equals 13 residues. The CDR3 reads CASSLEGASEAFF. The CDR3 DNA reads TGTGCCAGCAGCTTGGAGGGGGCTTCTGAAGCTTTCTTT.

This chain uses TRBV2 with TRBJ1-5; D is undetermined. CDR3 length: 13 residues. Germline CDR1 reads SNHLY; CDR2 reads FYNNEI. V lost 6 bases and J 0 bases, leaving 6 bases between the germline ends. The CDR3 coding sequence is TGTGCCAGCAGGAGCAATAGCAATCAGCCCCAGCATTTT. Amino acid sequence: CASRSNSNQPQHF. Full variable domain (missing parts from reference TRBV2 and TRBJ1-5): EPEVTQTPSHQVTQMGQEVILRCVPISNHLYFYWYRQILGQKVEFLVSFYNNEISEKSEIFDDQFSVERPDGSNFTLKIRSTKLEDSAMYFCASRSNSNQPQHFGDGTRLSIL.

The chain combines TRBV9 with TRBJ2-3; a weak D match, TRBD2 (7 bases). The length of the CDR3 is 15 residues. Trimming pared 7 bases from V and 4 bases from J, leaving 19 bases between. CDR1 SGDLS and CDR2 YYNGEE come from the germline V gene. CDR3 in amino acids: CASGMGGRSADTQYF. CDR3 DNA sequence: TGTGCCAGCGGGATGGGGGGGCGGAGTGCAGATACGCAGTATTTT.

The count of this clone is one. The gene calls are TRBV27 and TRBJ2-5, with 11 bases matching TRBD1. The V and J ends lost 3 bases and 3 bases, in that order; junction bases with no gene match: 6. Looked up from germline, CDR1 is MNHEY and CDR2 is SMNVEV (reference sequence). The CDR3 loop spans 16 amino acids. CDR3 sequence reads: CASSFLGQGAEETQYF. CDR3 in DNA: TGTGCCAGCAGTTTCCTTGGACAGGGGGCAGAAGAGACCCAGTACTTC.

This chain joins TRBV15 and TRBJ1-1; 7 bases agree with TRBD1. Trimming at V came to 0 bases and at J to 1 base, leaving 2 bases not matched to a gene. The germline CDR1 and CDR2 sequences are LNHNV and YYDKDF (reference sequence). CDR3 length equals 15 residues. CDR3 in amino acids: CATSREQGQNTEAFF. The CDR3 DNA reads as TGTGCCACCAGCAGAGAACAGGGGCAGAACACTGAAGCTTTCTTT.

V and J are TRBV30 and TRBJ1-1; D unclear. CDR1 and CDR2 (germline): GTSNPN, SVGIG (reference sequence). V was shortened by 4 bases and J by 4 bases, with 10 bases between the two germline ends. CDR3 length equals 12 residues. CDR3: CAWTNGFTEAFF. The CDR3 DNA reads as TGTGCCTGGACAAACGGGTTCACTGAAGCTTTCTTT.

This clone was seen just once. The CDR3 here is CSVPGQNTEAFF. The CDR3, as DNA: TGCAGCGTCCCGGGACAGAACACTGAAGCTTTCTTT. The chain carries TRBV29-1 and TRBJ1-1; D may be TRBD1 (6 bases). The CDR3 length is 12 residues. V dropped 6 bases and J dropped 1 base, with 9 bases sitting between them. Per the germline V gene, CDR1 is SQVTM and CDR2 is ANQGSEA.

The chain employs TRBV4-3 and TRBJ2-5, with TRBD1 identical over 11 bases. The DNA end favors TRBJ2-7, so the J call may be wrong. The CDR3 is made up of 16 amino acids. Per germline, CDR1 LGHNA and CDR2 YSLEER. The CDR3 spells CASSQSSGTGGYEQYF. The CDR3 nucleotides read TGCGCCAGCAGCCAATCTTCCGGGACAGGGGGCTACGAGCAGTACTTC.

This clone has only a few counts. The chain links TRBV5-6 to TRBJ1-1, with D unresolved. The ends were cut back, 1 base at V and 0 bases at J, with 4 bases in the middle. The CDR3 totals 13 residues. Germline V CDR1 and CDR2: SGHDT, YYEEEE. The CDR3, as DNA: TGTGCCAGCAGCTTGTATATGAACACTGAAGCTTTCTTT. This gives the protein CASSLYMNTEAFF.

The rearrangement joins TRBV7-2 to TRBJ2-1; 11 bases align to TRBD2. The V gene's germline CDR1 is SGHTA and CDR2 FQGNSA. V shed 3 bases and J 5 bases; nucleotides not matched to a gene: 6. CDR3 length: 16 residues. The chain's CDR3 is CASSLGIAGGDNEQFF. DNA of the CDR3: TGTGCCAGCAGCTTGGGGATAGCGGGGGGGGACAATGAGCAGTTCTTC.

This rearrangement joins TRBV19 to TRBJ1-5, with D unresolved. The germline gives CDR1 LNHDA, CDR2 SQIVND (reference sequence). The CDR3 has 13 residues. The V and J ends lost 8 bases and 4 bases respectively, with 12 bases between them. The chain's CDR3 is CASESVANQPQHF. The CDR3 DNA sequence: TGTGCCAGTGAATCGGTTGCAAATCAGCCCCAGCATTTT.

The chain joins TRBV4-2 to TRBJ1-4; TRBD1 agrees at 11 bases. Germline CDR1 and CDR2: LGHNA and YNFKEQ. This CDR3 contains 17 residues. V gave up 4 bases and J gave up 1 base; unmatched junction bases: 5. The CDR3 DNA follows: TGTGCCAGCAGCCTGGACAGGGGGCAGAGAACTAATGAAAAACTGTTTTTT. Encoded protein: CASSLDRGQRTNEKLFF.

The chain is built from TRBV7-9 and TRBJ2-2; tentatively, D is TRBD1 (6 bases). The V end was cut by 5 bases, the J end by 3 bases, with 13 bases between. The CDR3 has 15 residues. Looked up from germline, CDR1 is SEHNR and CDR2 is FQNEAQ (reference sequence). In DNA form, the CDR3 reads TGTGCCAGCAGCGATATGGACAGAGACACCGGGGAGCTGTTTTTT. It encodes CASSDMDRDTGELFF.

This chain joins TRBV10-1 and TRBJ2-4, with 7 bases lining up with TRBD1. V lost 7 bases to trimming and J lost 7 bases; unmatched junction nucleotides: 10. The germline V gene encodes CDR1 WNHNN and CDR2 SYGVQD (reference sequence). The CDR3 is 14 amino acids. The CDR3 bases are TGCGCCAGCACTTCAAAGACAGGGCAGAACATTCAGTACTTC. Protein: CASTSKTGQNIQYF.

This clone was observed a few times. The chain links TRBV9 to TRBJ1-2; 11 nucleotides agree with TRBD1. The germline gives CDR1 SGDLS, CDR2 YYNGEE. CDR3 length: 16 amino acids. The V segment lost 0 bases and the J segment 5 bases; nucleotides outside the gene matches: 6. In DNA form, the CDR3 reads TGTGCCAGCAGCGTAGGGGGGACAGGGGGGAAGTATGGCTACACCTTC. This sequence encodes CASSVGGTGGKYGYTF.

This clone was counted only a few times. The J gene is TRBJ1-1, the V gene TRBV6-1; D gene uncertain. Germline CDR1 reads MNHNS; CDR2 reads SASEGT. This CDR3 has 15 amino acids. Trimming cost V 3 bases and J 1 base, with 12 bases left between them. The DNA of the CDR3 is TGTGCCAGCAGTGATTTTGGGCAGGCGAACACTGAAGCTTTCTTT. Amino acid sequence: CASSDFGQANTEAFF.

In its sample, this clone was seen a few times. The sample contains more than one DNA sequence encoding this CDR3. The chain joins TRBV9 to TRBJ2-2; possibly TRBD1 for D (6 bases). Between the trimmed V and J ends, which lost 0 bases and 5 bases, there was a span of 11 bases. Germline V gene sequence: CDR1 SGDLS, CDR2 YYNGEE. This CDR3 comprises 15 residues. The CDR3 here is CASSVVQGGTGELFF. The CDR3 DNA is TGTGCCAGCAGCGTAGTACAGGGTGGGACCGGGGAGCTGTTTTTT.

The V call is TRBV5-1, the J call TRBJ1-4, with TRBD1 matching 9 bases. Germline trimming cut 4 bases from V and 4 bases from J; bases unmatched to any gene: 2. Germline CDR1 reads SGHRS; CDR2 reads YFSETQ. The CDR3 consists of 14 residues. CDR3 DNA: TGCGCCAGCAGCAAGGGACAGGGTAATGAAAAACTGTTTTTT. It specifies CASSKGQGNEKLFF.

The chain combines TRBV18 with TRBJ1-2; a possible D gene is TRBD1 (6 bases). Trimming shortened V by 6 bases and J by 4 bases, and 9 bases separated the two germline ends. Looked up from germline, CDR1 is KGHSH and CDR2 is LQKENI. This CDR3 contains 12 residues. This chain's CDR3 is CASSPDSYGYTF. Written as DNA, the CDR3 is TGTGCCAGCTCCCCGGACAGCTATGGCTACACCTTC.

The CDR3 nucleotides read TGTGCCTGGAGTGTACTTGACAGGGACAATTCACCCCTCCACTTT. Translation: CAWSVLDRDNSPLHF. V usage is TRBV30 and J usage is TRBJ1-6, with 7 bases that match TRBD1. The CDR3 sequence is 15 residues long. V shed 0 bases, J shed 7 bases, and the junction held 6 bases outside the gene matches. Germline V gene sequence: CDR1 GTSNPN, CDR2 SVGIG (reference sequence).

The gene calls are TRBV6-4 and TRBJ2-1; 14 bases match TRBD2. The V gene end was trimmed by 2 bases and the J gene end by 5 bases; junction bases not matched to a gene: 11. Germline lookup yields CDR1 MRHNA and CDR2 SNTAGT. CDR3 length: 19 residues. Here the CDR3 DNA reads TGTGCCAGCAGTGACACTCCCGGGACTAGCGGGGGCGCACACAATGAGCAGTTCTTC. It specifies CASSDTPGTSGGAHNEQFF.

The rearrangement uses TRBV29-1 and TRBJ2-2; D might be TRBD2 (6 bases). The length of the CDR3 is 14 residues. Per germline, CDR1 SQVTM and CDR2 ANQGSEA. V lost 5 bases and J 1 base, leaving 11 bases between the germline ends. The CDR3 region is CSVSGLLNTGELFF. The DNA for the CDR3 is TGCAGCGTTTCGGGACTCCTGAACACCGGGGAGCTGTTTTTT.

This clone was detected a few times. The chain recombines TRBV6-5 with TRBJ2-7, with TRBD1 as a possible D gene (5 bases). Between the trimmed V and J ends, which lost 0 bases and 1 base, there was a span of 7 bases. This CDR3 is 14 amino acids long. Germline CDR1 reads MNHEY; CDR2 reads SVGAGI. In DNA, the CDR3 is TGTGCCAGCAGTTACTCGGCAGGGTCCTACGAGCAGTACTTC. This sequence encodes CASSYSAGSYEQYF.

This clone was seen a handful of times. The chain joins TRBV7-3 to TRBJ1-1; D possibly corresponds to TRBD1 (5 bases). This CDR3 comprises 14 residues. Trimming cost V 3 bases and J 7 bases, with 15 bases left between them. Germline loops: CDR1 SGHTA, CDR2 FQGTGA. For the CDR3, the DNA is TGTGCCAGCAGCTTCGTTCCAGGGTCCGGTGAAGCTTTCTTT. This sequence encodes CASSFVPGSGEAFF.

The rearrangement uses TRBV11-2 and TRBJ1-4; 9 bases align to TRBD1. With 1 base clipped from V and 7 bases from J, the junction kept 4 bases outside the gene matches. Germline V gives CDR1 SGHAT, CDR2 FQNNGV. This CDR3 has 15 residues. Here the CDR3 reads CASSLGDRDVEKLFF. The CDR3 DNA reads TGTGCCAGCAGCTTAGGGGACAGGGACGTTGAAAAACTGTTTTTT.

V usage is TRBV5-1 and J usage is TRBJ2-7; 10 bases line up with TRBD1. This CDR3 is built from 15 residues. V shed 0 bases, J shed 2 bases, and the junction held 2 bases outside the gene matches. CDR1 is SGHRS, CDR2 YFSETQ, per germline. CDR3 sequence reads: CASSLEGQGPYEQYF. The CDR3 bases are TGCGCCAGCAGCTTGGAGGGACAGGGGCCCTACGAGCAGTACTTC.

As concerns this clone: One junction end disagrees with the germline gene, perhaps due to a read error. In nucleotides, the CDR3 is TGTTCCAGCAGCTACCTCGGCACTGAAGCTTTCTTT. It specifies CSSSYLGTEAFF. The V gene is TRBV7-9, the J gene TRBJ1-1; D gene uncertain. Germline V CDR1 and CDR2: SEHNR, FQNEAQ (reference sequence). The CDR3 loop spans 12 amino acids.

This clone was found a few times. As DNA, the CDR3 is TGTGCCAGCAGTGAAGGCGTCATGGGCAGGACGGGAGTAGGGACTAATGAAAAACTGTTTTTT. This codes for CASSEGVMGRTGVGTNEKLFF. This rearrangement joins TRBV6-1 to TRBJ1-4, with no clear D. V gave up 1 base and J gave up 2 bases, with 26 bases separating them. CDR3 length equals 21 residues. Germline assignment: CDR1 MNHNS and CDR2 SASEGT.

The chain carries TRBV15 and TRBJ1-3; the match to TRBD1 covers 7 bases. The CDR3 runs to 16 residues. The J segment lost 7 bases and the V segment lost 0 bases, leaving 9 bases of the junction unmatched. The germline gives CDR1 LNHNV, CDR2 YYDKDF (reference sequence). The CDR3 region is CATSRDLDRVFNTIYF. The CDR3 DNA follows: TGTGCCACCAGCAGAGACTTAGACAGGGTTTTCAACACCATATATTTT.

V gene TRBV2 combines with J gene TRBJ2-5, with 8 positions matching TRBD2. The closer fit of TRBJ2-7 to the DNA end suggests the J call may be wrong. Germline lookup yields CDR1 SNHLY and CDR2 FYNNEI. The CDR3 has 15 residues. Written as DNA, the CDR3 is TGTGCCAGCAGACTACTATGGACGGGAGGGTCCGAGCAGTACTTC. This codes for CASRLLWTGGSEQYF.